This T cell receptor beta chain was sequenced in a study of shared clonotypes between healthy human individuals. An approximately 220 ng quantity of DNA, tens of thousands of T cell genomes, went into the sorted-subset replicate PCRs. Here immunoSEQ multiplex PCR was the method, and the copy in TCRdb shows in-frame clones only, minus some. The repertoire consists of about 960,000 clones, with about three quarters occurring once and the leading ten covering nearly 1.5%. V was pared by 6 bases and J by 2 bases, with 9 bases between. The CDR3 runs 13 residues. Germline V CDR1 and CDR2: MNHEY, SVGAGI. This TCR came from a man younger than 30 in good health. V usage is TRBV6-5 and J usage is TRBJ2-3; no reliable D call. The sample was memory CD4+ T cells sorted from blood. The subset is: CD45RA-negative fraction. The CDR3 DNA is TGTGCCAGCAGCCACCCTACCACAGATACGCAGTATTTT. This encodes CASSHPTTDTQYF.